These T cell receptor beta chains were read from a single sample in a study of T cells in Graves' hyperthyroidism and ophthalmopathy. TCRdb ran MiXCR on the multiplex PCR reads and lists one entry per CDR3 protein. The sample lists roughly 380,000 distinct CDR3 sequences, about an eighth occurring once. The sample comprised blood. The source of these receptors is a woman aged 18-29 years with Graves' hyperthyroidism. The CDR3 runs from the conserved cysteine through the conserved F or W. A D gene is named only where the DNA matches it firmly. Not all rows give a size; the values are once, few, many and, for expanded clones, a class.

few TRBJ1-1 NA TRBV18 CASPPGSPEAFF TGCGCCAGCCCACCAGGTAGCCCTGAAGCTTTCTTT
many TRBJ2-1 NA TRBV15 CATSRGKGPAFNEQFF TGTGCCACCAGCAGAGGCAAGGGGCCCGCCTTCAATGAGCAGTTCTTC
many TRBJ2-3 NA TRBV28 CASSLSSSTQYF TGTGCCAGCAGTCTCTCGTCTAGTACGCAGTATTTT
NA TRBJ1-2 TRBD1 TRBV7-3 CASSLNQGDGYTF TGTGCCAGCAGCTTAAACCAGGGGGATGGCTACACCTTC
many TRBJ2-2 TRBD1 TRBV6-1 CASSYADRTGELFF TGTGCCAGCAGTTATGCGGACAGGACCGGGGAGCTGTTTTTT
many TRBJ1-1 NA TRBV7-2 CASSIHPNTEAFF TGTGCCAGCAGCATTCACCCGAACACTGAAGCTTTCTTT
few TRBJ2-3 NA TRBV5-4 CASSSKGLLTDTQYF TGTGCCAGCAGCTCCAAGGGTCTTCTCACAGATACGCAGTATTTT
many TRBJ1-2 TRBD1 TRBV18 CASSSLQGAVDYGYTF TGTGCCAGCTCTTCGTTACAGGGGGCGGTGGACTATGGCTACACCTTC
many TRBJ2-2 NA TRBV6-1 CATQGDTGELFF TGTGCCACCCAAGGGGACACCGGGGAGCTGTTTTTT
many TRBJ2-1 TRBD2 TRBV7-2 CASSALAVYNEQFF TGTGCCAGCAGCGCACTAGCGGTCTACAATGAGCAGTTCTTC
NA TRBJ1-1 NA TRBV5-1 CASRAAGDIEAFF TGCGCCAGCAGGGCCGCGGGGGACATAGAAGCTTTCTTT
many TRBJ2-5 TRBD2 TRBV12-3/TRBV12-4 CASRQTSGQETQYF TGTGCCAGCAGACAGACTAGCGGACAAGAGACCCAGTACTTC
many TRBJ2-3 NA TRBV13 CASSAQGSDTQYF TGTGCCAGCAGCGCCCAGGGGTCAGATACGCAGTATTTT
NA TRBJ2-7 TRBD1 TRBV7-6 CASSLRDRDHEQYF TGTGCCAGCAGCTTAAGGGACAGGGATCACGAGCAGTACTTC
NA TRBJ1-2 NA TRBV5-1 CASSFKGNLLLAHYGYTF TGCGCCAGCAGCTTTAAGGGGAATCTATTGCTGGCTCACTATGGCTACACCTTC
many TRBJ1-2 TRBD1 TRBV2 CASSTQGQGYGYTF TGTGCCAGCAGTACCCAGGGACAGGGATATGGCTACACCTTC
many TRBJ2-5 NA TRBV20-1 CSARDEGGGETQYF TGCAGTGCTAGGGACGAGGGGGGGGGAGAGACCCAGTACTTC
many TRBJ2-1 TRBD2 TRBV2 CASTGTSGRIGYYNEQFF TGTGCCAGCACCGGGACTAGCGGGAGAATAGGGTACTACAATGAGCAGTTCTTC
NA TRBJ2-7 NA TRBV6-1 CASSEFNGQFYEQYF TGTGCCAGCAGTGAATTCAACGGACAGTTCTACGAGCAGTACTTC
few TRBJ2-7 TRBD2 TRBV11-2 CASSGGGRIREQYF TGTGCCAGCAGCGGGGGCGGGAGGATACGCGAGCAGTACTTC
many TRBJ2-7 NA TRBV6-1 CASSATRVYEQYF TGTGCCAGCAGTGCGACCAGGGTATACGAGCAGTACTTC
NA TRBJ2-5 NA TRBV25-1 CASSLAGNSVQETQYF TGTGCCAGCAGCTTAGCTGGTAACAGCGTCCAAGAGACCCAGTACTTC
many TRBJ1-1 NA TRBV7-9 CASSYLVGGNTEAFF TGTGCCAGCAGCTACCTCGTGGGAGGCAACACTGAAGCTTTCTTT
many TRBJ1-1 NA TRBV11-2 CASIHTALNTEAFF TGTGCCAGCATCCATACAGCATTGAACACTGAAGCTTTCTTT
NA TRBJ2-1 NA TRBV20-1 CSAPQGSSYNEQFF TGCAGTGCTCCCCAGGGGAGCTCCTACAATGAGCAGTTCTTC
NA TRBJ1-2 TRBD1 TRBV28 CASSTARRQGYNYGYTF TGTGCCAGCAGTACCGCCCGGAGACAGGGTTATAACTATGGCTACACCTTC
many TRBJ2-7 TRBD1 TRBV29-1 CSVAPGTAYEQYF TGCAGCGTTGCCCCAGGGACAGCCTACGAGCAGTACTTC
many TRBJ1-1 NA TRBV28 CASRSPGLGAFF TGTGCCAGCAGATCCCCGGGACTGGGGGCTTTCTTT
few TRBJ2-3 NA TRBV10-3 CATWTPSTDTQYF TGTGCCACTTGGACACCTAGCACAGATACGCAGTATTTT
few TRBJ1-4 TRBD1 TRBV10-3 CAIRDREGEKLFF TGTGCCATCAGGGACAGGGAGGGTGAAAAACTGTTTTTT
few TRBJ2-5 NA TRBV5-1 CASSPRGAGETQYF TGCGCCAGCAGTCCTAGGGGGGCCGGGGAGACCCAGTACTTC
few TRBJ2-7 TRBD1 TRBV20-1 CSAPRDRGPSYEQYF TGCAGTGCTCCTCGCGACAGGGGACCCTCCTACGAGCAGTACTTC
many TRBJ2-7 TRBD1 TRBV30 CAWTRDRSYEQYF TGTGCCTGGACTCGGGACAGGAGCTACGAGCAGTACTTC
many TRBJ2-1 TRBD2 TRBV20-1 CSAPKVSGGRYNEQFF TGCAGTGCTCCCAAGGTTTCGGGGGGGCGATACAATGAGCAGTTCTTC
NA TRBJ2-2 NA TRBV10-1 CASSEAGRGGTGELFF TGCGCCAGCAGTGAGGCCGGCAGGGGAGGAACCGGGGAGCTGTTTTTT
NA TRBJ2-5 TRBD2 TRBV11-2 CASSTGLADQETQYF TGTGCCAGCAGTACGGGACTAGCGGACCAAGAGACCCAGTACTTC
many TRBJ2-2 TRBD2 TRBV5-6 CASSLGAGVNTGELFF TGTGCCAGCAGCTTGGGGGCGGGAGTAAACACCGGGGAGCTGTTTTTT
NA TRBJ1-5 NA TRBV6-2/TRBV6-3 CASSSGRLPYQPQHF TGTGCCAGCAGTTCGGGCAGGCTCCCCTATCAGCCCCAGCATTTT
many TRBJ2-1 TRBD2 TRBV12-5 CASGPIPGLAGGHNEQFF TGTGCTAGTGGCCCCATCCCGGGACTAGCGGGAGGCCACAATGAGCAGTTCTTC
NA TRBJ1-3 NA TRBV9 CASSPTRDNGDTIYF TGTGCCAGCAGCCCGACCCGGGACAATGGAGACACCATATATTTT
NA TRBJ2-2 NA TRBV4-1 CASSQGPNTGELFF TGCGCCAGCAGCCAAGGACCAAACACCGGGGAGCTGTTTTTT
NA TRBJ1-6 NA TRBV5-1 CASSSEADSPLHF TGCGCCAGCAGCTCCGAAGCTGATTCACCCCTCCACTTT
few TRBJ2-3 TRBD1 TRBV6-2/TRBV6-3 CASSRQGARDTQYF TGTGCCAGCAGCCGACAGGGGGCGCGGGATACGCAGTATTTT
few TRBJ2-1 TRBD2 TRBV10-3 CATLTGTSVRGSYNEQFF TGTGCCACCTTAACCGGGACTAGCGTAAGGGGCTCCTACAATGAGCAGTTCTTC
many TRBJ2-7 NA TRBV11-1 CASSLESRLLVYEQYF TGTGCCAGCAGCTTAGAGTCGCGACTTCTCGTTTACGAGCAGTACTTC
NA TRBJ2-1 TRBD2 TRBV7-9 CASSLGSLAGDYNEQFF TGTGCCAGCAGCTTAGGGTCACTAGCGGGAGACTACAATGAGCAGTTCTTC
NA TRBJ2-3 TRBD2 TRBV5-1 CASSLGVRSGISTDTQYF TGCGCCAGCAGCTTGGGAGTAAGGAGCGGGATAAGCACAGATACGCAGTATTTT
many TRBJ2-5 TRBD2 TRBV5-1 CASSLGLAGGIPTETQYF TGCGCCAGCAGCTTGGGGCTAGCGGGAGGTATACCCACAGAGACCCAGTACTTC
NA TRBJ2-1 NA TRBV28 CASSLSGQPTYNEQFF TGTGCCAGCAGTTTATCAGGCCAACCAACCTACAATGAGCAGTTCTTC
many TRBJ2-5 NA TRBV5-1 CASSLTGIETQYF TGCGCCAGCAGCCTGACAGGCATAGAGACCCAGTACTTC
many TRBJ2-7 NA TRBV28 CASSFPGSSYEQYF TGTGCCAGCAGTTTCCCGGGAAGCTCCTACGAGCAGTACTTC
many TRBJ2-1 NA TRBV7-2 CASSPVGDSYNEQFF TGTGCCAGCAGCCCAGTTGGGGACTCCTACAATGAGCAGTTCTTC
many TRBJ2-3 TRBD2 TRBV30 CAWVAGHVTDTQYF TGTGCCTGGGTAGCGGGACATGTCACAGATACGCAGTATTTT
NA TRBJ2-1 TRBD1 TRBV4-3 CASSVTGTGSIEQFF TGCGCCAGCAGCGTTACCGGGACAGGTAGTATTGAGCAGTTCTTC
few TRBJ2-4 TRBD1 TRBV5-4 CASSWGGQGGKNIQYF TGTGCCAGCAGCTGGGGTGGACAGGGAGGCAAAAACATTCAGTACTTC
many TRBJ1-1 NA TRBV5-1 CASSSRPNEAFF TGCGCCAGCAGCTCAAGGCCAAATGAAGCTTTCTTT
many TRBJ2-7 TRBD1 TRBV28 CASRRQGYYEQYF TGTGCCAGCAGAAGACAGGGCTACTACGAGCAGTACTTC
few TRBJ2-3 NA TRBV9 CASSAGPNPPREQYF TGTGCCAGCAGCGCTGGTCCAAACCCCCCTAGGGAGCAGTATTTT